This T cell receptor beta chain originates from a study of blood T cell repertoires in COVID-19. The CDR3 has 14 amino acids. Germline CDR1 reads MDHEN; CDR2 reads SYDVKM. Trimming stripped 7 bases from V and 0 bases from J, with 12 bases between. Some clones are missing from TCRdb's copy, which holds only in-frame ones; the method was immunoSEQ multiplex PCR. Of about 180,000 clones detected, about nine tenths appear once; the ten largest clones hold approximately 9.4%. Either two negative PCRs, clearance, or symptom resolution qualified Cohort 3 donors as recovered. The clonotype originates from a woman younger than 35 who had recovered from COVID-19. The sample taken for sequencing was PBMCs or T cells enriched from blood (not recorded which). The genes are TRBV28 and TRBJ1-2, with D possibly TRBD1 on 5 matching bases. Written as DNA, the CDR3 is TGTGCCAGCACCCGGCAGGGTCCTAACTATGGCTACACCTTC. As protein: CASTRQGPNYGYTF.